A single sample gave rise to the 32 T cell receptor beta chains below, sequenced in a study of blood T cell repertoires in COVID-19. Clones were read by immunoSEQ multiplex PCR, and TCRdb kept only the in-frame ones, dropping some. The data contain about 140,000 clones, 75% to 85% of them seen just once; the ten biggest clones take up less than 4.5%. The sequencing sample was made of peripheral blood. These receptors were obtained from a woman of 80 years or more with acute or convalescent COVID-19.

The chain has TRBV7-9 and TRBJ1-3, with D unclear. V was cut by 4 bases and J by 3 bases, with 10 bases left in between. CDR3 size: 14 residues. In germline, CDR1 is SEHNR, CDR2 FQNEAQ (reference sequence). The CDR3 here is CASSSSLFGNTIYF. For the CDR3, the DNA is TGTGCCAGCAGCTCTAGCCTCTTTGGAAACACCATATATTTT. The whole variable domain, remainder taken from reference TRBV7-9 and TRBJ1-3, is DTGVSQNPRHKITKRGQNVTFRCDPISEHNRLYWYRQTLGQGPEFLTYFQNEAQLEKSRLLSDRFSAERPKGSFSTLEIQRTEQGDSAMYLCASSSSLFGNTIYFGEGSWLTVV.

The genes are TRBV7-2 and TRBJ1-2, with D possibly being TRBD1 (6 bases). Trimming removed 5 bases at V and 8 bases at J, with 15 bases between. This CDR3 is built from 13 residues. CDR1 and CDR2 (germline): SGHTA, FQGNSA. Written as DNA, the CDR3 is TGTGCCAGCAGCACAGGGTGGGGTCGAGGCTACACCTTC. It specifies CASSTGWGRGYTF.

This chain's CDR3 is CASSIEDRGFYEQYF. The CDR3 DNA reads as TGTGCCAGTAGTATCGAGGACAGGGGGTTCTACGAGCAGTACTTC. The chain carries TRBV19 and TRBJ2-7; TRBD1 matches 10 bases. V dropped 3 bases and J dropped 3; count of bases not matched to a gene: 5. Germline CDR1 reads LNHDA; CDR2 reads SQIVND (reference sequence). The CDR3 extends over 15 amino acids.

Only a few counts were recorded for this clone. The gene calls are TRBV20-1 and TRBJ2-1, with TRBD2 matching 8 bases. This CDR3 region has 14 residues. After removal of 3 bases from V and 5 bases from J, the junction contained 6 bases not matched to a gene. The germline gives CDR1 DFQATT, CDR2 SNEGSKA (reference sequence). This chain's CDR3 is CSASVAGSDNEQFF. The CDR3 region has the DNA TGCAGTGCTAGTGTAGCGGGATCCGACAATGAGCAGTTCTTC.

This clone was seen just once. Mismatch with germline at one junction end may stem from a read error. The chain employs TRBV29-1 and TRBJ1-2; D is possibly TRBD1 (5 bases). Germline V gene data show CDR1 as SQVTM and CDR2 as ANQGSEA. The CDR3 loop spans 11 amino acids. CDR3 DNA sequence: TGCAGCGTTGAAGATCTTTCGGGGGATTTCTTC. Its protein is CSVEDLSGDFF.

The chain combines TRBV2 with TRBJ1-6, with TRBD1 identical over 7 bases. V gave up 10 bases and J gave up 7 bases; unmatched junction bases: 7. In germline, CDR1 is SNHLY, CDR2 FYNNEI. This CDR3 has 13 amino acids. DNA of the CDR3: TGTGCCACCATGGGACAGAGAAATTCACCCCTCCACTTT. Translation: CATMGQRNSPLHF.

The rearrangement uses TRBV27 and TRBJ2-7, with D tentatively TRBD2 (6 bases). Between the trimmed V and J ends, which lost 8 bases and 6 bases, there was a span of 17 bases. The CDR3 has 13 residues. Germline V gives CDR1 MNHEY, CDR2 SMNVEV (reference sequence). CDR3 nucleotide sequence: TGTGCCAGCGGGAAGTGGGGGGTCGGCGAGCAGTACTTC. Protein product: CASGKWGVGEQYF.

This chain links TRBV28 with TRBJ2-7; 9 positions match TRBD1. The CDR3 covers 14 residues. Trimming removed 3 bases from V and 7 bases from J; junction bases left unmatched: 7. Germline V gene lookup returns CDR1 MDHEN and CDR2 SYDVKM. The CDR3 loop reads CASSFRETGGEQYF. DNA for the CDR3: TGTGCCAGCAGTTTCCGGGAGACAGGGGGGGAGCAGTACTTC.

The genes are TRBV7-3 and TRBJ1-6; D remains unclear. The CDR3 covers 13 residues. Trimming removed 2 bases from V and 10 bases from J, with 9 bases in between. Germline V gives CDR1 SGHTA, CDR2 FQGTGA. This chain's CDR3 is CASSLEGHSPLHF. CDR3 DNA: TGTGCCAGCAGCTTAGAGGGTCACTCACCCCTCCACTTT.

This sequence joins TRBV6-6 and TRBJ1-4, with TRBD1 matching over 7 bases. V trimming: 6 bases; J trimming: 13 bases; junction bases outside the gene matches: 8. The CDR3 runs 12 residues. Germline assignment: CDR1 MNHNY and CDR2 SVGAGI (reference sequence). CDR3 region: CASSGRQGRLFF. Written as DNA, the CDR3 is TGTGCCAGCAGCGGACGACAGGGTAGACTGTTTTTT.

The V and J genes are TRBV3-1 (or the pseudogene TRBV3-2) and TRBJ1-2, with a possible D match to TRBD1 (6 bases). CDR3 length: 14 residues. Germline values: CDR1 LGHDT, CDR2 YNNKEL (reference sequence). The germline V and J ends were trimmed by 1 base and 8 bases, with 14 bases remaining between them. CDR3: CASSQGTGFDGYTF. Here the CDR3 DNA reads TGTGCCAGCAGCCAAGGTACAGGGTTTGACGGCTACACCTTC.

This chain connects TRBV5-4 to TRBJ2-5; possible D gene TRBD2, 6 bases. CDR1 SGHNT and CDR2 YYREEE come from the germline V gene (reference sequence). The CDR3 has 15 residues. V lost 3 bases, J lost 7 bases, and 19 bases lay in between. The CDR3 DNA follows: TGTGCCAGCAGCTCGAAACGGGAGAGTGCTGGGACCCAGTACTTC. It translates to CASSSKRESAGTQYF.

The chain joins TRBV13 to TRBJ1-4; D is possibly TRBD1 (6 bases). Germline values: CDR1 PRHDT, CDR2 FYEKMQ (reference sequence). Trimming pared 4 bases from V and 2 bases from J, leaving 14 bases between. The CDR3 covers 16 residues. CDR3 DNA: TGTGCCAGCAGCTCCGGACAGACCCGCACTAATGAAAAACTGTTTTTT. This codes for CASSSGQTRTNEKLFF.

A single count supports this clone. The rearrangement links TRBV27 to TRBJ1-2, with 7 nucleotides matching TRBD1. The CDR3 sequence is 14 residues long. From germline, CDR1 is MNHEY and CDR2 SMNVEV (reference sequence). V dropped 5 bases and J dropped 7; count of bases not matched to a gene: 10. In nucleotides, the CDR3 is TGTGCCAGCAGTCCCGGGACAGATTTCGGTGGCTACACCTTC. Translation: CASSPGTDFGGYTF.

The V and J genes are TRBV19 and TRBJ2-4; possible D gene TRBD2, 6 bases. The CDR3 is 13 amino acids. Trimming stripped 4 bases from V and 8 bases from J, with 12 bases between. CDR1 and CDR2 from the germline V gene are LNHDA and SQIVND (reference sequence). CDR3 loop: CASSTQSGDIQYF. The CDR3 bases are TGTGCCAGTAGTACTCAATCGGGGGACATTCAGTACTTC.

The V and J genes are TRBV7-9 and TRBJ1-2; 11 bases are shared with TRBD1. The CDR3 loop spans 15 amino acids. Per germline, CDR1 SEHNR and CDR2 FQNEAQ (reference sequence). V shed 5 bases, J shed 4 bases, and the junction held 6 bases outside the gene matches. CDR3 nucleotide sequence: TGTGCCAGCAGCCGGACAGGGGGCCGGGCCTATGGCTACACCTTC. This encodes CASSRTGGRAYGYTF.

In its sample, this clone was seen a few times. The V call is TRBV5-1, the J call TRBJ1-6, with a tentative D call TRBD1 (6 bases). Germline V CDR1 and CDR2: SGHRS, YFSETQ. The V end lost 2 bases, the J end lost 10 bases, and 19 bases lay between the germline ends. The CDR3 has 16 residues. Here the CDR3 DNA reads TGCGCCAGCAGCTTATCCACCCAGGGGTCCGGGTCACCCCTCCACTTT. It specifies CASSLSTQGSGSPLHF.

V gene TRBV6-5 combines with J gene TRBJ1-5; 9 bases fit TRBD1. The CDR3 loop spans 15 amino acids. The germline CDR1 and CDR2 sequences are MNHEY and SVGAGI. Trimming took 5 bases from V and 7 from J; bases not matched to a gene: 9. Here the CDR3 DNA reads TGTGCCAGCAGTCCATGGGACAGGGAAAAACAGCCCCAGCATTTT. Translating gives CASSPWDREKQPQHF.

The CDR3 nucleotides are TGTGCCACCAGCAGTCCCGGGGGGAGCTCCTACGAGCAGTACTTC. Translated: CATSSPGGSSYEQYF. This sequence joins TRBV15 and TRBJ2-7, with TRBD2 identical over 7 bases. The V gene end was trimmed by 3 bases and the J gene end by 0 bases; junction bases not matched to a gene: 5. CDR3 size: 15 residues. The germline gives CDR1 LNHNV, CDR2 YYDKDF (reference sequence).

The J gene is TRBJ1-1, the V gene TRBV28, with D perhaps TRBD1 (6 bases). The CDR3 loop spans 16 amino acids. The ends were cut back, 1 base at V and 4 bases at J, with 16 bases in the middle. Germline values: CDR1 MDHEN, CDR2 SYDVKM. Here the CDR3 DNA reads TGTGCCAGCAGTTTATTGGCCGGACAGACCCTCACTGAAGCTTTCTTT. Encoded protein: CASSLLAGQTLTEAFF.

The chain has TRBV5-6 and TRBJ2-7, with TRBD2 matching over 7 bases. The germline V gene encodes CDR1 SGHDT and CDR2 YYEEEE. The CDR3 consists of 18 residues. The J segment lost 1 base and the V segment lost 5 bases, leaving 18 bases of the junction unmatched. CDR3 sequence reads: CASSYLGWAASGSYEQYF. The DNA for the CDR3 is TGTGCCAGCAGTTACTTGGGGTGGGCGGCTAGCGGTTCCTACGAGCAGTACTTC. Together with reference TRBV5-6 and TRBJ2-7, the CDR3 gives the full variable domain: DAGVTQSPTHLIKTRGQQVTLRCSPKSGHDTVSWYQQALGQGPQFIFQYYEEEERQRGNFPDRFSGHQFPNYSSELNVNALLLGDSALYLCASSYLGWAASGSYEQYFGPGTRLTVT.

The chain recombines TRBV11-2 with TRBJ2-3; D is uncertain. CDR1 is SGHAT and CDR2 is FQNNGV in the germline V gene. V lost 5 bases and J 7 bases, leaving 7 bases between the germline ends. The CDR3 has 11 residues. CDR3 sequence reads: CASSRDYTQYF. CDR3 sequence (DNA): TGTGCCAGCAGCCGCGACTATACGCAGTATTTT.

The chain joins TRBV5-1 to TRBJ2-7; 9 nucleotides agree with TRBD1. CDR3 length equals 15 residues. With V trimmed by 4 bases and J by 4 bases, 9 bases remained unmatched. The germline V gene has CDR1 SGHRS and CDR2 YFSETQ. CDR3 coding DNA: TGCGCCAGCAGCCAATACCCGGGACAGGGATACGAGCAGTACTTC. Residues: CASSQYPGQGYEQYF.

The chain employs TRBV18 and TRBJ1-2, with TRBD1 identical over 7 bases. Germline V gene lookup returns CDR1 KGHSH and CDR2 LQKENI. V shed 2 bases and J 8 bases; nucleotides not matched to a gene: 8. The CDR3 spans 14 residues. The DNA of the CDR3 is TGTGCCAGCTCACCAACCCAGGGGGAAGGAGGCTACACCTTC. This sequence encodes CASSPTQGEGGYTF.

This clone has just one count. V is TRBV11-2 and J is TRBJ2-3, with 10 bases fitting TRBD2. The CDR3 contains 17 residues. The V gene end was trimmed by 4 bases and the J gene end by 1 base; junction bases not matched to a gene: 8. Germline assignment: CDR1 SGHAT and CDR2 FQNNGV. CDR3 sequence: CASSSPRTSGGTDTQYF. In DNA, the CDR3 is TGTGCCAGCAGCTCGCCGCGCACTAGCGGGGGCACAGATACGCAGTATTTT.

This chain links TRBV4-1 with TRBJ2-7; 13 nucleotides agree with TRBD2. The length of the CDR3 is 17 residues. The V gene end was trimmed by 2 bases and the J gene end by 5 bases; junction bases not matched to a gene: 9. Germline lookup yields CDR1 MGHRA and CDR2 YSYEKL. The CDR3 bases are TGCGCCAGCAGCCAATTCTCAATACTAGCGGGAGGGGACGAGCAGTACTTC. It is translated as CASSQFSILAGGDEQYF.

For the CDR3, the DNA is TGTGCCAGCAGTTACGCGGGACAGGGATACACTGAAGCTTTCTTT. Amino acids: CASSYAGQGYTEAFF. The V gene is TRBV6-6, the J gene TRBJ1-1; 9 nucleotides align to TRBD1. Germline V lookup: CDR1 MNHNY, CDR2 SVGAGI (reference sequence). The CDR3 contains 15 residues. With 2 bases clipped from V and 3 bases from J, the junction kept 4 bases outside the gene matches.

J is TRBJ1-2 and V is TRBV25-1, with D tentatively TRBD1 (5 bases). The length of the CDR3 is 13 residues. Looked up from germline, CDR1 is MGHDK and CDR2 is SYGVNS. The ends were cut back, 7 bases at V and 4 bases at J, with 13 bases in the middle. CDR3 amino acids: CASTNAGGYGYTF. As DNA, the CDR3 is TGTGCCAGCACCAACGCGGGGGGCTATGGCTACACCTTC.

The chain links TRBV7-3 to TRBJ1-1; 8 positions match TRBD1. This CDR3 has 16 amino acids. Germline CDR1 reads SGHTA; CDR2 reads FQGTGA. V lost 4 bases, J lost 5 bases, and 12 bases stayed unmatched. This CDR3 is CASSSAGQGSGTEAFF. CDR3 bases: TGTGCCAGCAGCTCAGCCGGACAGGGTTCTGGGACTGAAGCTTTCTTT.

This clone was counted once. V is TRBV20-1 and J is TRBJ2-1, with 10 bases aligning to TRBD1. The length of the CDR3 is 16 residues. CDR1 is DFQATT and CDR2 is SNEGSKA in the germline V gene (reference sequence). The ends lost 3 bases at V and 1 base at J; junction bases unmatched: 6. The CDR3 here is CSASGGQGGSYNEQFF. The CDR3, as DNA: TGCAGTGCTAGTGGAGGACAGGGGGGGTCCTACAATGAGCAGTTCTTC.

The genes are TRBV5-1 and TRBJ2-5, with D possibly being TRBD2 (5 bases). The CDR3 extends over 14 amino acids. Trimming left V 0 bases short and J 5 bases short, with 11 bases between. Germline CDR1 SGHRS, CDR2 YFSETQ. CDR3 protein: CASSLEYGVETQYF. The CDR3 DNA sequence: TGCGCCAGCAGCTTGGAATACGGGGTGGAGACCCAGTACTTC. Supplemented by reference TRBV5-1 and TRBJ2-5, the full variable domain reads KAGVTQTPRYLIKTRGQQVTLSCSPISGHRSVSWYQQTPGQGLQFLFEYFSETQRNKGNFPGRFSGRQFSNSRSEMNVSTLELGDSALYLCASSLEYGVETQYFGPGTRLLVL.

This chain's CDR3 is CASSQQGHEQYF. In DNA, the CDR3 is TGTGCCAGCTCACAACAGGGCCACGAGCAGTACTTC. The chain uses TRBV18 and TRBJ2-7; weak D call: TRBD1 (6 bases). This CDR3 is 12 amino acids long. CDR1 is KGHSH, CDR2 LQKENI, per germline. V was trimmed by 4 bases and J by 5 bases, leaving 9 bases between them.